Each of the 29 T cell receptor beta chains below was sequenced from the same sample in a study of T cell responses to AZD1222 COVID-19 vaccine. Assay: immunoSEQ multiplex PCR; the TCRdb copy retains only in-frame clones and omits some. Counted here are under 50,000 clones, around 80% occurring once; the ten biggest clones make up less than 25%. The input for sequencing was peripheral blood, taken 28 days after the second dose of the MenACWY control vaccine. These TCRs come from an adult who received the MenACWY meningococcal vaccine as a control.

This rearrangement joins TRBV18 to TRBJ2-6; D is unresolved. Trimming took 1 base from V and 2 from J, leaving 15 bases between them. The CDR3 spans 18 residues. Germline V gives CDR1 KGHSH, CDR2 LQKENI. The CDR3 DNA sequence: TGTGCCAGCTCACCACTCCCGCAAAACCCAACTGGGGCCAACGTCCTGACTTTC. It encodes CASSPLPQNPTGANVLTF. The whole variable domain, remainder taken from reference TRBV18 and TRBJ2-6, is NAGVMQNPRHLVRRRGQEARLRCSPMKGHSHVYWYRQLPEEGLKFMVYLQKENIIDESGMPKERFSAEFPKEGPSILRIQQVVRGDSAAYFCASSPLPQNPTGANVLTFGAGSRLTVL.

This chain joins TRBV11-3 and TRBJ1-1; D may be TRBD1 (6 bases). The CDR3 loop spans 13 amino acids. Trimming removed 5 bases at V and 4 bases at J, with 11 bases between. Per the germline V gene, CDR1 is SGHNT and CDR2 is YENEEA. The CDR3 DNA sequence: TGTGCCAGCAGCCACAGGGTCGGCACTGAAGCTTTCTTT. Protein sequence: CASSHRVGTEAFF.

The chain combines TRBV7-9 with TRBJ2-7; 12 nucleotides match TRBD2. This CDR3 has 14 residues. From germline, CDR1 is SEHNR and CDR2 FQNEAQ (reference sequence). Trimming at V came to 7 bases and at J to 3 bases, leaving 4 bases not matched to a gene. CDR3 loop: CASTRGLAGYEQYF. The CDR3 region has the DNA TGTGCCAGCACCAGGGGACTAGCGGGCTACGAGCAGTACTTC.

This chain links TRBV5-1 with TRBJ2-5, with 9 bases aligning to TRBD1. CDR1 SGHRS and CDR2 YFSETQ come from the germline V gene. CDR3 length equals 14 residues. V was pared by 0 bases and J by 3 bases, with 0 bases of the junction left unmatched. Written as DNA, the CDR3 is TGCGCCAGCAGCTTGGGGACAGGGGAAGAGACCCAGTACTTC. Translating gives CASSLGTGEETQYF.

This rearrangement joins TRBV6-1 to TRBJ1-3; no definite D call. The CDR3 has 16 residues. The germline CDR1 and CDR2 sequences are MNHNS and SASEGT. V gave up 3 bases and J gave up 2 bases, with 14 bases separating them. For the CDR3, the DNA is TGTGCCAGCAGTGAGGTTTGGGGAGGAACTGGAAACACCATATATTTT. It is translated as CASSEVWGGTGNTIYF.

This clone has only one observation. The gene calls are TRBV2 and TRBJ1-5; TRBD1 matches at 8 bases. Per germline, CDR1 SNHLY and CDR2 FYNNEI. This CDR3 is 15 amino acids long. V was clipped by 7 bases and J by 1 base; unmatched bases: 6. The DNA of the CDR3 is TGTGCCAGCAACCCTAGGACAGGGAGCAATCAGCCCCAGCATTTT. It codes for CASNPRTGSNQPQHF.

The rearrangement uses TRBV4-1 and TRBJ2-2; 7 bases agree with TRBD1. The CDR3 loop spans 18 amino acids. From germline, CDR1 is MGHRA and CDR2 YSYEKL. The trim removed 3 bases at V and 5 bases at J, leaving 15 bases unmatched. The CDR3: CASSQSLRDRVITGELFF. The CDR3 bases are TGCGCCAGCAGCCAGAGTCTAAGAGACAGGGTTATAACCGGGGAGCTGTTTTTT.

This chain connects TRBV5-6 to TRBJ1-6; 7 bases fit TRBD1. The germline gives CDR1 SGHDT, CDR2 YYEEEE. The V gene end was trimmed by 5 bases and the J gene end by 4 bases; junction bases not matched to a gene: 3. This CDR3 comprises 14 residues. CDR3 bases: TGTGCCAGCAGGCCGGGACAGTATAATTCACCCCTCCACTTT. Translation gives CASRPGQYNSPLHF.

The chain is built from TRBV4-2 and TRBJ2-1; weak D call: TRBD1 (6 bases). V dropped 0 bases and J dropped 6 bases, with 21 bases sitting between them. The CDR3 runs 18 residues. Germline V gene data show CDR1 as LGHNA and CDR2 as YNFKEQ. CDR3 loop: CASSQEGAGLYMVNEQFF. CDR3 bases: TGTGCCAGCAGCCAAGAGGGGGCCGGGCTATATATGGTCAATGAGCAGTTCTTC.

This sequence joins TRBV6-5 and TRBJ2-3, with D possibly matching TRBD2 (5 bases). V lost 10 bases to trimming and J lost 9 bases, with 17 bases between them. This CDR3 contains 12 residues. Germline assignment: CDR1 MNHEY and CDR2 SVGAGI. CDR3 sequence reads: CATAPPGGTQYF. DNA of the CDR3: TGTGCCACAGCGCCCCCGGGCGGGACGCAGTATTTT.

This rearrangement joins TRBV5-4 to TRBJ2-3; 8 bases map to TRBD2. The CDR3 covers 15 residues. Trimming at V came to 4 bases and at J to 0 bases, leaving 4 bases not matched to a gene. Germline CDR1 reads SGHNT; CDR2 reads YYREEE (reference sequence). CDR3 nucleotide sequence: TGTGCCAGCAGCCCTCGGGGGGGTAGCACAGATACGCAGTATTTT. This codes for CASSPRGGSTDTQYF. Full variable domain (remainder filled in from reference TRBV5-4 and TRBJ2-3): ETGVTQSPTHLIKTRGQQVTLRCSSQSGHNTVSWYQQALGQGPQFIFQYYREEENGRGNFPPRFSGLQFPNYSSELNVNALELDDSALYLCASSPRGGSTDTQYFGPGTRLTVL.

V is TRBV12-5 and J is TRBJ2-3, with a weak D call TRBD1 (5 bases). Germline V gives CDR1 LGHNT, CDR2 FRNRAP. V lost 3 bases and J lost 4, with 11 bases in between. CDR3 length: 14 residues. In nucleotides, the CDR3 is TGTGCTAGTGGTTTCATTCGACAGTCAGATACGCAGTATTTT. Translated, it gives CASGFIRQSDTQYF. Complete variable domain (other parts from reference TRBV12-5 and TRBJ2-3): DARVTQTPRHKVTEMGQEVTMRCQPILGHNTVFWYRQTMMQGLELLAYFRNRAPLDDSGMPKDRFSAEMPDATLATLKIQPSEPRDSAVYFCASGFIRQSDTQYFGPGTRLTVL.

V gene TRBV6-5 combines with J gene TRBJ1-1; D may be TRBD1 (5 bases). CDR1 and CDR2 from the germline V gene are MNHEY and SVGAGI. CDR3 length: 14 residues. The germline V and J ends were trimmed by 0 bases and 5 bases, with 10 bases remaining between them. The CDR3 sequence: CASSYSWGRTEAFF. The CDR3 DNA reads as TGTGCCAGCAGTTACTCTTGGGGGAGGACTGAAGCTTTCTTT.

The count of this clone is one. The rearrangement joins TRBV6-5 to TRBJ1-1; D may be TRBD1 (6 bases). Trimming stripped 0 bases from V and 5 bases from J, with 13 bases between. The CDR3 extends over 15 amino acids. CDR1 and CDR2 from the germline V gene are MNHEY and SVGAGI. Here the CDR3 DNA reads TGTGCCAGCAGTTACTCACCCAGGGGAGAGACTGAAGCTTTCTTT. It specifies CASSYSPRGETEAFF.

CDR3 sequence (DNA): TGTGCCTGGAGTCCCAGTCCTGGCTACACCTTC. Residues: CAWSPSPGYTF. The chain combines TRBV30 with TRBJ1-2; D remains unclear. CDR1 and CDR2 from the germline V gene are GTSNPN and SVGIG (reference sequence). The V gene lost 2 bases and the J gene lost 7 bases, with 8 bases spanning the gap. The CDR3 totals 11 residues.

This chain joins TRBV3-1 (or the pseudogene TRBV3-2) and TRBJ1-4; D ambiguous. This CDR3 is 15 amino acids long. CDR1 is LGHDT, CDR2 YNNKEL, per germline (reference sequence). V shed 1 base and J shed 10 bases, with 16 bases lying between them. CDR3 sequence reads: CASSQGGRLPAKLFF. The CDR3 DNA reads as TGTGCCAGCAGCCAAGGAGGCAGGCTCCCGGCAAAACTGTTTTTT.

The chain is built from TRBV2 and TRBJ2-5, with D possibly matching TRBD1 (5 bases). The CDR3 extends over 14 amino acids. V lost 8 bases to trimming and J lost 0 bases, with 13 bases between them. CDR1 is SNHLY and CDR2 is FYNNEI in the germline V gene. CDR3 bases: TGTGCCAGCCAACAGGACGTGTACCAAGAGACCCAGTACTTC. Translating gives CASQQDVYQETQYF.

CDR3 nucleotides: TGTGCCAGCAGTTTGGGGACAGACACCGTCTCCTATAATTCACCCCTCCACTTT. It translates to CASSLGTDTVSYNSPLHF. The chain links TRBV7-9 to TRBJ1-6; 7 bases are shared with TRBD1. CDR3 length equals 18 residues. Germline-derived CDR1 and CDR2 are SEHNR and FQNEAQ (reference sequence). Germline trimming cut 6 bases from V and 0 bases from J; bases unmatched to any gene: 11.

In DNA form, the CDR3 reads TGCGCCAGCAGTGAAGAACGTGGGGTCGTCGGTACGCAGTATTTT. Encoded protein: CASSEERGVVGTQYF. This sequence joins TRBV10-1 and TRBJ2-3; no clear D gene. The CDR3 is 15 residues long. Trimming cost V 3 bases and J 8 bases, with 18 bases left between them. Germline V gene sequence: CDR1 WNHNN, CDR2 SYGVQD (reference sequence).

There are a few counts of this clone. This sequence joins TRBV15 and TRBJ2-5; no reliable D call. The CDR3 totals 12 residues. The germline CDR1 and CDR2 sequences are LNHNV and YYDKDF (reference sequence). The V end was cut by 5 bases, the J end by 10 bases, with 14 bases between. The chain's CDR3 is CATSPPMDLQYF. Here the CDR3 DNA reads TGTGCCACCAGCCCCCCCATGGATCTCCAGTACTTC.

This clone came up many times. The chain uses TRBV9 and TRBJ1-1; the D gene is possibly TRBD1 (5 bases). CDR1 and CDR2 (germline): SGDLS, YYNGEE. V was shortened by 0 bases and J by 4 bases, with 7 bases between the two germline ends. This CDR3 comprises 13 residues. The CDR3, as DNA: TGTGCCAGCAGCGTAGACGGGGGCACTGAAGCTTTCTTT. Protein: CASSVDGGTEAFF.

The gene calls are TRBV6-5 and TRBJ1-4, with D possibly matching TRBD1 (6 bases). Germline lookup yields CDR1 MNHEY and CDR2 SVGAGI. V lost 5 bases to trimming and J lost 0 bases, with 7 bases between them. The CDR3 length is 14 residues. In DNA, the CDR3 is TGTGCCAGCAGTCCAGGGGCAACTAATGAAAAACTGTTTTTT. The encoded protein is CASSPGATNEKLFF.

The chain uses TRBV28 and TRBJ2-4, with 8 bases fitting TRBD2. CDR1 is MDHEN, CDR2 SYDVKM, per germline. V shed 10 bases, J shed 6 bases, and the junction held 11 bases outside the gene matches. This CDR3 is built from 14 residues. The CDR3 bases are TGTGCCACCGAGGGGACTAGGCGACCAAACATTCAGTACTTC. Its protein is CATEGTRRPNIQYF. Complete variable domain (other parts from reference TRBV28 and TRBJ2-4): DVKVTQSSRYLVKRTGEKVFLECVQDMDHENMFWYRQDPGLGLRLIYFSYDVKMKEKGDIPEGYSVSREKKERFSLILESASTNQTSMYLCATEGTRRPNIQYFGAGTRLSVL.

This chain connects TRBV13 to TRBJ1-2, with 10 bases matching TRBD1. The CDR3 runs to 15 residues. J gave up 4 bases and V 5 bases, and 7 bases lay outside the gene matches. The germline V gene encodes CDR1 PRHDT and CDR2 FYEKMQ (reference sequence). CDR3 protein: CASSTPGTGAYGYTF. DNA of the CDR3: TGTGCCAGCAGCACCCCCGGGACAGGGGCCTATGGCTACACCTTC.

This clone was picked up many times. This chain joins TRBV7-2 and TRBJ2-7; 7 bases are shared with TRBD2. The CDR3 has 15 residues. Germline V CDR1 and CDR2: SGHTA, FQGNSA. The V gene end was trimmed by 1 base and the J gene end by 2 bases; junction bases not matched to a gene: 5. DNA for the CDR3: TGTGCCAGCAGCTTAGTGTCTAGCGGCACCTACGAGCAGTACTTC. Protein product: CASSLVSSGTYEQYF.

The chain employs TRBV6-5 and TRBJ2-1; 7 nucleotides agree with TRBD1. This CDR3 has 16 amino acids. Germline V gene lookup returns CDR1 MNHEY and CDR2 SVGAGI. V was pared by 2 bases and J by 6 bases, with 10 bases of the junction left unmatched. The CDR3 region is CASSYGPGTASNEQFF. CDR3 DNA: TGTGCCAGCAGTTACGGCCCCGGGACAGCCAGCAATGAGCAGTTCTTC.

The CDR3 DNA follows: TGCGCCAGCAGCTTGGTGGGCCGATCCTACGAGCAGTACTTC. It encodes CASSLVGRSYEQYF. The rearrangement uses TRBV5-1 and TRBJ2-7; D unresolved. Germline V gives CDR1 SGHRS, CDR2 YFSETQ. The CDR3 spans 14 residues. V gave up 0 bases and J gave up 1 base, with 8 bases separating them.

The chain carries TRBV11-3 and TRBJ1-1; TRBD1 might be the D (5 bases). The germline CDR1 and CDR2 sequences are SGHNT and YENEEA. There are 11 residues in the CDR3. V shed 3 bases and J shed 8 bases, with 7 bases lying between them. CDR3 amino acids: CASSLGREAFF. The CDR3 coding sequence is TGTGCCAGCAGCTTGGGACGGGAAGCTTTCTTT.

This clone was picked up a small number of times. The chain couples TRBV10-3 to TRBJ2-7; possible D gene TRBD2, 5 bases. The CDR3 is 13 residues long. Per the germline V gene, CDR1 is ENHRY and CDR2 is SYGVKD. V was shortened by 0 bases and J by 5 bases, with 8 bases between the two germline ends. The CDR3 is CAISESVRDEQYV. The CDR3 nucleotides are TGTGCCATCAGTGAGTCGGTGAGGGACGAGCAGTACGTC.